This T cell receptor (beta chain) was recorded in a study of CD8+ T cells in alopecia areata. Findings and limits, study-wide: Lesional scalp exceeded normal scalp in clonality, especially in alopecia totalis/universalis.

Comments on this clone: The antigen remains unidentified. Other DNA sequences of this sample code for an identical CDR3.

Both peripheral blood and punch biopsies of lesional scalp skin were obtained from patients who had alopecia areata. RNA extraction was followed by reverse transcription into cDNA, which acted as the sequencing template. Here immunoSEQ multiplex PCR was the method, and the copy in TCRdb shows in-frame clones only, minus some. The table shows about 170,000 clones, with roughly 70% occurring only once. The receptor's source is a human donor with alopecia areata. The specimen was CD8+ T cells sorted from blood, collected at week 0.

Here the CDR3 reads CASSSGTVAYEQYF. The CDR3 DNA sequence: TGTGCCAGCAGCTCCGGGACAGTTGCCTACGAGCAGTACTTC. This chain joins TRBV13 and TRBJ2-7; 7 bases are shared with TRBD1. The CDR3 covers 14 residues. Germline V gives CDR1 PRHDT, CDR2 FYEKMQ (reference sequence). V lost 4 bases to trimming and J lost 2 bases; unmatched junction nucleotides: 5.